These 13 T cell receptor beta chains share one sample of origin, sequenced in a study of blood T cell repertoires in COVID-19 (dated by TCRdb to about 2020). Libraries were built with the immunoSEQ multiplex PCR assay. The table comes from immuneACCESS by way of TCRdb, which keeps in-frame sequences with V and J called. Part of the clones is missing from these tables; in studies checked, under half for an unresolved V gene and the rest for unknown reasons. The sample table lists approximately 270,000 clones, about 86% of them with a count of one. Of the sample, around 1.5% is held by the ten largest clones. Source material: peripheral blood. The receptors stem from an older man with acute or convalescent COVID-19.

As regards this clone: Other DNA variants within this sample encode the same CDR3. The chain is built from TRBV29-1 and TRBJ2-7, with 13 bases lining up with TRBD2. The CDR3 spans 13 residues. Per germline, CDR1 SQVTM and CDR2 ANQGSEA. V was pared by 6 bases and J by 4 bases, with 3 bases of the junction left unmatched. The CDR3 region is CSVRTSGSYEQYF. The CDR3 bases are TGCAGCGTCCGGACTAGCGGGAGTTACGAGCAGTACTTC.

V usage is TRBV19 and J usage is TRBJ2-7; weak D call: TRBD1 (5 bases). CDR3 length equals 14 residues. V was shortened by 1 base and J by 2 bases, with 9 bases between the two germline ends. Per the germline V gene, CDR1 is LNHDA and CDR2 is SQIVND (reference sequence). As DNA, the CDR3 is TGTGCCAGTAGTATAGGGACACCTACCTACGAGCAGTACTTC. Residues: CASSIGTPTYEQYF.

In the case of this clone: This same CDR3 is encoded by further DNA sequences in the sample. The rearrangement links TRBV7-2 to TRBJ1-2; unclear D gene. CDR1 SGHTA and CDR2 FQGNSA come from the germline V gene. Trimming removed 1 base at V and 2 bases at J, with 5 bases between. This CDR3 comprises 13 residues. The CDR3 nucleotides are TGTGCCAGCAGCTTAGGAGGGAACTATGGCTACACCTTC. Translating it yields CASSLGGNYGYTF.

A note on this clone: This sample also contains other DNA sequences that code for the same CDR3. The chain recombines TRBV5-1 with TRBJ1-5; D is ambiguous. The CDR3 has 14 amino acids. V lost 0 bases and J 2 bases, leaving 6 bases between the germline ends. Germline loops: CDR1 SGHRS, CDR2 YFSETQ. CDR3 sequence reads: CASSLAGGNQPQHF. For the CDR3, the DNA is TGCGCCAGCAGCTTGGCCGGGGGCAATCAGCCCCAGCATTTT.

The genes are TRBV5-6 and TRBJ1-2; 8 nucleotides line up with TRBD1. The CDR3 is 17 residues long. Trimming at V came to 1 base and at J to 4 bases, leaving 12 bases not matched to a gene. The germline CDR1 and CDR2 sequences are SGHDT and YYEEEE. Here the CDR3 DNA reads TGTGCCAGCAGCTTGTACTCCGGGACAGGATCATTCTATGGCTACACCTTC. It specifies CASSLYSGTGSFYGYTF.

The V gene is TRBV19, the J gene TRBJ2-3; 9 bases match TRBD1. This CDR3 has 13 amino acids. J was trimmed by 3 bases and V by 7 bases; bases with no gene match: 2. Germline V lookup: CDR1 LNHDA, CDR2 SQIVND (reference sequence). CDR3 nucleotide sequence: TGTGCCAGTACAGGACAGGGGACAGATACGCAGTATTTT. This translates into CASTGQGTDTQYF.

The rearrangement uses TRBV6-5 and TRBJ1-1; no definite D call. Germline V gives CDR1 MNHEY, CDR2 SVGAGI. CDR3 length equals 15 residues. With 6 bases removed from V and 1 base from J, the gap between germline ends came to 15 bases. Here the CDR3 DNA reads TGTGCCAGCAGAACCCCAAGCGGTCCGAACACTGAAGCTTTCTTT. Its translation: CASRTPSGPNTEAFF.

The genes are TRBV7-3 and TRBJ1-6; 7 bases align to TRBD1. The germline gives CDR1 SGHTA, CDR2 FQGTGA. V gave up 4 bases and J gave up 6 bases; unmatched junction bases: 6. The CDR3 spans 15 residues. The CDR3 reads CASSWDRRSNSPLHF. CDR3 in DNA: TGTGCCAGCAGCTGGGACAGAAGAAGTAATTCACCCCTCCACTTT. Full variable domain (rest looked up from reference TRBV7-3 and TRBJ1-6): GAGVSQTPSNKVTEKGKYVELRCDPISGHTALYWYRQSLGQGPEFLIYFQGTGAADDSGLPNDRFFAVRPEGSVSTLKIQRTERGDSAVYLCASSWDRRSNSPLHFGNGTRLTVT.

This clone appeared once. The rearrangement links TRBV6-5 to TRBJ1-4; unclear D gene. Germline V gene sequence: CDR1 MNHEY, CDR2 SVGAGI. Trimming cost V 2 bases and J 5 bases, with 9 bases left between them. This CDR3 contains 14 residues. CDR3 sequence reads: CASSYRGENEKLFF. The CDR3 nucleotides are TGTGCCAGCAGTTACCGTGGAGAGAATGAAAAACTGTTTTTT.

CDR3 nucleotides: TGTGCCGCAGGGGATCCGCTCTACACAGATACGCAGTATTTT. It is translated as CAAGDPLYTDTQYF. V usage is TRBV28 and J usage is TRBJ2-3; a weak D match, TRBD1 (6 bases). Germline V lookup: CDR1 MDHEN, CDR2 SYDVKM. This CDR3 has 14 amino acids. V was cut by 11 bases and J by 2 bases, with 17 bases left in between.

V usage is TRBV7-9 and J usage is TRBJ2-2; 7 bases are shared with TRBD1. This CDR3 has 16 amino acids. CDR1 is SEHNR and CDR2 is FQNEAQ in the germline V gene (reference sequence). J lost 0 bases, V lost 6 bases, and 7 bases had no gene match. CDR3 nucleotides: TGTGCCAGCAGTCGCACCGGGACAGCGAACACCGGGGAGCTGTTTTTT. Translating gives CASSRTGTANTGELFF. The entire variable domain, with the rest obtained from reference TRBV7-9 and TRBJ2-2, is as follows: DTGVSQNPRHKITKRGQNVTFRCDPISEHNRLYWYRQTLGQGPEFLTYFQNEAQLEKSRLLSDRFSAERPKGSFSTLEIQRTEQGDSAMYLCASSRTGTANTGELFFGEGSRLTVL.

The chain employs TRBV19 and TRBJ1-4; 7 nucleotides agree with TRBD1. This CDR3 spans 16 amino acids. After removal of 6 bases from V and 6 bases from J, the junction contained 13 bases not matched to a gene. Germline V gene lookup returns CDR1 LNHDA and CDR2 SQIVND (reference sequence). In nucleotides, the CDR3 is TGTGCCAGTAGCCCAATCCGGGCAGGGGGGTATGAAAAACTGTTTTTT. This translates into CASSPIRAGGYEKLFF.

The chain couples TRBV28 to TRBJ2-1, with a possible D match to TRBD2 (6 bases). The CDR3 runs to 13 residues. Trimming cost V 3 bases and J 9 bases, with 12 bases left between them. Germline CDR1 reads MDHEN; CDR2 reads SYDVKM. The CDR3 sequence is CASSFPAGSEQFF. DNA for the CDR3: TGTGCCAGCAGTTTCCCCGCCGGGAGTGAGCAGTTCTTC. Drawing the rest from reference TRBV28 and TRBJ2-1, the complete variable domain is DVKVTQSSRYLVKRTGEKVFLECVQDMDHENMFWYRQDPGLGLRLIYFSYDVKMKEKGDIPEGYSVSREKKERFSLILESASTNQTSMYLCASSFPAGSEQFFGPGTRLTVL.